This TCR beta chain appears in the sequencing data of a study of blood T cell repertoires in COVID-19. In the study overall: The samples span acute and convalescent COVID-19 from the United States, Italy and Spain.

In the original analysis: Amplified reference gene primers provided the basis for estimating nucleated cell counts. Generated by immunoSEQ multiplex PCR, the TCRdb table keeps only in-frame clones and is missing some. D and trimming come from the DNA, and the V and J calls and clone size come from that table. The repertoire consists of 130,000 to 150,000 clones, with roughly nine tenths occurring once and the leading ten covering about 1.5%. J gave up 6 bases and V 4 bases, and 24 bases lay outside the gene matches. The CDR3 spans 20 residues. CDR1 is SGHKS, CDR2 YYEKEE, per germline (reference sequence).

The receptor was derived from a human donor in a cohort sampled during active COVID-19. Sequencing used peripheral blood. The genes are TRBV5-5 and TRBJ2-3; 9 bases are shared with TRBD2. CDR3 residues: CASSPGRGGAYTIFPDTQYF. CDR3 in DNA: TGTGCCAGCAGCCCGGGCCGCGGGGGGGCCTATACTATCTTTCCGGATACGCAGTATTTT.